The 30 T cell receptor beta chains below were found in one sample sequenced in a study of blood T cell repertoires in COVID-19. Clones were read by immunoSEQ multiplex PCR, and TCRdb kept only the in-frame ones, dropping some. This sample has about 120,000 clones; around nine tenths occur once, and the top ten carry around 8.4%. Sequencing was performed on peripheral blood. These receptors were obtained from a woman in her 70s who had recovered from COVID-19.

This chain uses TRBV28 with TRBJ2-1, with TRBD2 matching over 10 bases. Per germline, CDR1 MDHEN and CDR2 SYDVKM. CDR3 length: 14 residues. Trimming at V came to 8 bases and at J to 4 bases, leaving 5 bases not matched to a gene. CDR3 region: CASLTSGEYNEQFF. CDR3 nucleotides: TGTGCCAGCCTTACTAGCGGGGAATACAATGAGCAGTTCTTC.

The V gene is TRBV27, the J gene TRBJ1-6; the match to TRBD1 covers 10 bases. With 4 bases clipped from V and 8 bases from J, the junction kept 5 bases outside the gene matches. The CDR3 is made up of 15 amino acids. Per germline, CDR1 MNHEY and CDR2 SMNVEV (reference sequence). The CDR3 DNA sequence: TGTGCCAGCAGTTCATGGACAGGGGGGTATTCACCCCTCCACTTT. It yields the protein CASSSWTGGYSPLHF.

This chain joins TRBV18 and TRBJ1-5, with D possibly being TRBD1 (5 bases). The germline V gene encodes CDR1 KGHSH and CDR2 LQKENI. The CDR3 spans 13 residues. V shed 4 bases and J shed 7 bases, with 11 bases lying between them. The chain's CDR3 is CASSLDSKQPQHF. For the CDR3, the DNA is TGTGCCAGCTCACTAGACAGTAAACAGCCCCAGCATTTT.

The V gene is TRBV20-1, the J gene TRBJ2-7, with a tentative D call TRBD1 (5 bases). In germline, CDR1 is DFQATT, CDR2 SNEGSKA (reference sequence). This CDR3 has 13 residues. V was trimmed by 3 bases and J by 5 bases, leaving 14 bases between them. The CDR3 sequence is CSASPDTNHEQYF. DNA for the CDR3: TGCAGTGCTAGTCCGGACACTAACCACGAGCAGTACTTC.

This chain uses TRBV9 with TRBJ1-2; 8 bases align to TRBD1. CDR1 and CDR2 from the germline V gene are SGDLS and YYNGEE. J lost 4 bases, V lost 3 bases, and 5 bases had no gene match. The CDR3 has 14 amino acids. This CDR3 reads CASSAVDRGYGYTF. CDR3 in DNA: TGTGCCAGCAGCGCGGTTGACAGGGGCTATGGCTACACCTTC.

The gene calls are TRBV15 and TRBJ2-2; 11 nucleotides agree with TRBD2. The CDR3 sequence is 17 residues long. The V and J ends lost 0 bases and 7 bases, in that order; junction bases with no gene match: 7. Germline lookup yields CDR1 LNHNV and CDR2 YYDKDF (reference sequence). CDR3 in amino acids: CATSRDRTSGSIGELFF. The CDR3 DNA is TGTGCCACCAGCAGAGATCGAACTAGCGGGAGTATCGGGGAGCTGTTTTTT.

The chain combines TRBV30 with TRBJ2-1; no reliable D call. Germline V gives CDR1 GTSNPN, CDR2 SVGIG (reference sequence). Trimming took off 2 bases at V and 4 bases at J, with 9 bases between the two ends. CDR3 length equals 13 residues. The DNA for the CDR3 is TGTGCCTGGAGTACAAGCGCTTACAATGAGCAGTTCTTC. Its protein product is CAWSTSAYNEQFF.

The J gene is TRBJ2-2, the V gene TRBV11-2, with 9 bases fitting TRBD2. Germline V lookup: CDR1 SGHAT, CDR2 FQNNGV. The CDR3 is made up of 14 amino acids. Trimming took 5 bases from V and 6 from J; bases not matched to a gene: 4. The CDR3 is CASSLAGGAGELFF. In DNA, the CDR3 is TGTGCCAGCAGCCTGGCGGGAGGGGCCGGGGAGCTGTTTTTT.

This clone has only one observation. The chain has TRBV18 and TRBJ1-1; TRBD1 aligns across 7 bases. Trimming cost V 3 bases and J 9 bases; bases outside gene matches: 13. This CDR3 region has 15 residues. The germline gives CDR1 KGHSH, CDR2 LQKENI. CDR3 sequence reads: CASSPPGPDRLQAFF. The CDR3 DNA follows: TGTGCCAGCTCACCCCCTGGCCCGGACAGGCTACAAGCTTTCTTT.

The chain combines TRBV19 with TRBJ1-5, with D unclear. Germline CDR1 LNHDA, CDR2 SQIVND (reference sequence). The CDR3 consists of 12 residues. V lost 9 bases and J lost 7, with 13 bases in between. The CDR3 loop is CASGYGGQPQHF. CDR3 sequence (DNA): TGTGCCAGCGGATATGGCGGGCAGCCCCAGCATTTT.

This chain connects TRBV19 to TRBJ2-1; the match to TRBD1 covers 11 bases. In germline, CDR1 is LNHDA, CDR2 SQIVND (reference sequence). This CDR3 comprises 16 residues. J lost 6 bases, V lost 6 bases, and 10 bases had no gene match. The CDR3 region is CASSPQAGTGGNEQFF. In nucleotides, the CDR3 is TGTGCCAGTAGCCCTCAAGCCGGGACAGGGGGCAATGAGCAGTTCTTC.

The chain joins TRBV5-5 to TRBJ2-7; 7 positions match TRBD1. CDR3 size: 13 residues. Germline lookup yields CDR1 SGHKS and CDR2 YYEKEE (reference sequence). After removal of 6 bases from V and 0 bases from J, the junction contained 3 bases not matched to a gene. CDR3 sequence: CASIRDSSYEQYF. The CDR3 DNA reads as TGTGCCAGCATCCGGGACAGCTCCTACGAGCAGTACTTC.

The CDR3 loop is CASSFRGGEAFF. The CDR3 bases are TGTGCCAGCAGCTTCAGGGGCGGTGAAGCTTTCTTT. V usage is TRBV7-3 and J usage is TRBJ1-1; perhaps TRBD1 as D (6 bases). The V end was cut by 3 bases, the J end by 7 bases, with 9 bases between. Germline loops: CDR1 SGHTA, CDR2 FQGTGA. CDR3 size: 12 residues.

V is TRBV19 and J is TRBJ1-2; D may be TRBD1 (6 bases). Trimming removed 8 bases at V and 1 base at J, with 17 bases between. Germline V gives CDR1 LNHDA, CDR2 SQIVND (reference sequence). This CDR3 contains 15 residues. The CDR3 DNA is TGTGCCAGTGGGGGCAGGGATAAAGATAACTATGGCTACACCTTC. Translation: CASGGRDKDNYGYTF.

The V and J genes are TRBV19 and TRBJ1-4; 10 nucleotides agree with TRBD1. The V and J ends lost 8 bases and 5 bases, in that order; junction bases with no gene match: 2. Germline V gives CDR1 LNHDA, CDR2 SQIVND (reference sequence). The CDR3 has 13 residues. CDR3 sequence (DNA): TGTGCCAGTGGGGACAGGGGAAATGAAAAACTGTTTTTT. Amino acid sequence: CASGDRGNEKLFF.

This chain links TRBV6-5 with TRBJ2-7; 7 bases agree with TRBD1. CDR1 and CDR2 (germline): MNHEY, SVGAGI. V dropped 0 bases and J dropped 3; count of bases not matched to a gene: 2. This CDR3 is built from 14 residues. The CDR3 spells CASSYSDRVYEQYF. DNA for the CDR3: TGTGCCAGCAGTTACTCAGACAGGGTCTACGAGCAGTACTTC.

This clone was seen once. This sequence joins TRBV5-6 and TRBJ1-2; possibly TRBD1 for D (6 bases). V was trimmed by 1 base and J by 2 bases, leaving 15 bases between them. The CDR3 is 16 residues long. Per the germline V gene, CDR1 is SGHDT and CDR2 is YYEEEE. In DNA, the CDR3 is TGTGCCAGCAGCTTGAACTTCGGACAGCTCAACTATGGCTACACCTTC. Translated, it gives CASSLNFGQLNYGYTF.

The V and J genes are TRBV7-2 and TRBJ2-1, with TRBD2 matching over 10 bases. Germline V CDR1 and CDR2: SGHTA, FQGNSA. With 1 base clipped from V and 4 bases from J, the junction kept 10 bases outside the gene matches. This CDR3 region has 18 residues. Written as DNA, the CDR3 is TGTGCCAGCAGCTTAGTTCTGGCTAGCGGGGGTATTTACAATGAGCAGTTCTTC. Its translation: CASSLVLASGGIYNEQFF.

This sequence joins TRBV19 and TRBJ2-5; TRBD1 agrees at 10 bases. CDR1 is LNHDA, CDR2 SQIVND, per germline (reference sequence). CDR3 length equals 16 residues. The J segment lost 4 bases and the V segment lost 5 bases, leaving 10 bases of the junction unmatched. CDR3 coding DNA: TGTGCCAGTAGTCTACGGACAGGGGGATCGCGAGAGACCCAGTACTTC. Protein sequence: CASSLRTGGSRETQYF.

CDR3 protein: CASSEEGQGSEQYF. The CDR3 DNA is TGTGCCAGCAGTGAAGAGGGACAGGGGTCCGAGCAGTACTTC. J is TRBJ2-7 and V is TRBV2; the match to TRBD1 covers 10 bases. Germline V gene lookup returns CDR1 SNHLY and CDR2 FYNNEI. V lost 1 base and J lost 6; bases outside the gene matches: 3. The CDR3 extends over 14 amino acids.

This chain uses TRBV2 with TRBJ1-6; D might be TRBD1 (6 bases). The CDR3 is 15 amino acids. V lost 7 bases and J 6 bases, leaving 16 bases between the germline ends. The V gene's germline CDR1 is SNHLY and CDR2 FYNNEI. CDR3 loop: CASNRDNTLNSPLHF. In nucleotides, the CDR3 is TGTGCCAGCAATCGGGACAACACACTTAATTCACCCCTCCACTTT.

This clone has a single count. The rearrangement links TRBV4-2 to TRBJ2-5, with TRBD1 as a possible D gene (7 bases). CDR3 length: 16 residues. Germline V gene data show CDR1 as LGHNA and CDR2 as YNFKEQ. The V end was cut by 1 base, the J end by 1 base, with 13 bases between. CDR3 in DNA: TGTGCCAGCAGCCAAGGCGGGGCAGGGGGCCAAGAGACCCAGTACTTC. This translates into CASSQGGAGGQETQYF.

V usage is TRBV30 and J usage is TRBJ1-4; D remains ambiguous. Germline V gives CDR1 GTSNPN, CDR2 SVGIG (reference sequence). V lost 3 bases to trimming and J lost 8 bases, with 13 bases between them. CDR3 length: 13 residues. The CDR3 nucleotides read TGTGCCTGGAGCTTGATGGCCCCGGAAAAACTGTTTTTT. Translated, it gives CAWSLMAPEKLFF. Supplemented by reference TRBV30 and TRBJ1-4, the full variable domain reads SQTIHQWPATLVQPVGSPLSLECTVEGTSNPNLYWYRQAAGRGLQLLFYSVGIGQISSEVPQNLSASRPQDRQFILSSKKLLLSDSGFYLCAWSLMAPEKLFFGSGTQLSVL.

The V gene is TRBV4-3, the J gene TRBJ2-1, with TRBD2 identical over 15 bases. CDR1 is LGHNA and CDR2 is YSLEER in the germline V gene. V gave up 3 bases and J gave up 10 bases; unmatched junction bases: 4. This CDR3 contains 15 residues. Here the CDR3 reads CASSQRTSGRAEQFF. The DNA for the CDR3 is TGCGCCAGCAGCCAGAGGACTAGCGGGAGGGCCGAGCAGTTCTTC.

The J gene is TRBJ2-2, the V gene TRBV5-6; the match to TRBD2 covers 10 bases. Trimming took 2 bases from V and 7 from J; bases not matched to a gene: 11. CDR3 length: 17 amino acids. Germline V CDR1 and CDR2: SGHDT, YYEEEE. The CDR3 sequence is CASSLERGGLVSGELFF. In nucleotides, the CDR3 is TGTGCCAGCAGCTTAGAGCGGGGGGGCCTGGTTAGCGGGGAGCTGTTTTTT.

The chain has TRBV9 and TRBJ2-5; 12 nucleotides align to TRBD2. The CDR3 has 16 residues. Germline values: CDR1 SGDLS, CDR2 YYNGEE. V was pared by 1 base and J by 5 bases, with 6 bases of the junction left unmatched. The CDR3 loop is CASSVLAGGPGETQYF. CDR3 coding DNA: TGTGCCAGCAGCGTACTAGCGGGAGGGCCAGGGGAGACCCAGTACTTC.

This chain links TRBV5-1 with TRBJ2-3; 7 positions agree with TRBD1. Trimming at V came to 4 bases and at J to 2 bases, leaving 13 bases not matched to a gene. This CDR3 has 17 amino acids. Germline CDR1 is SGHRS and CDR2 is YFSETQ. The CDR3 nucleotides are TGCGCCAGCAGCGCCTACCCCGGGACAGTCCTCACAGATACGCAGTATTTT. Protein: CASSAYPGTVLTDTQYF.

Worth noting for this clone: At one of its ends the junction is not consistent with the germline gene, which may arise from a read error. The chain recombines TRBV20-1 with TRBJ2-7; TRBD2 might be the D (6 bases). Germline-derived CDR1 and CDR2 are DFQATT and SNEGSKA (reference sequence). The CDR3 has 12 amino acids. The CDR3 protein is CSASGGGLEQYF. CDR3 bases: TGCAGCGCTAGTGGGGGAGGCCTCGAGCAGTACTTC.

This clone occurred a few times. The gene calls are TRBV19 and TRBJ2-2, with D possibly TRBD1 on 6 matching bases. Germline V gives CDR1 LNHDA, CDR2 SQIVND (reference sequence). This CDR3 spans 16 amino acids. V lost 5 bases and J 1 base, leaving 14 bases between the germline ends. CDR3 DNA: TGTGCCAGTAGTCCCAGGACAGCTCAGAACACCGGGGAGCTGTTTTTT. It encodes CASSPRTAQNTGELFF.

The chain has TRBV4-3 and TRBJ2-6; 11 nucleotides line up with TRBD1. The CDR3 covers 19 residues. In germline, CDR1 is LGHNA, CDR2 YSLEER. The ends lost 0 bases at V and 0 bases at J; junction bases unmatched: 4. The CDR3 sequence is CASSQDHGTGGSGANVLTF. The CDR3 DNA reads TGCGCCAGCAGCCAAGATCATGGGACAGGGGGCTCTGGGGCCAACGTCCTGACTTTC.